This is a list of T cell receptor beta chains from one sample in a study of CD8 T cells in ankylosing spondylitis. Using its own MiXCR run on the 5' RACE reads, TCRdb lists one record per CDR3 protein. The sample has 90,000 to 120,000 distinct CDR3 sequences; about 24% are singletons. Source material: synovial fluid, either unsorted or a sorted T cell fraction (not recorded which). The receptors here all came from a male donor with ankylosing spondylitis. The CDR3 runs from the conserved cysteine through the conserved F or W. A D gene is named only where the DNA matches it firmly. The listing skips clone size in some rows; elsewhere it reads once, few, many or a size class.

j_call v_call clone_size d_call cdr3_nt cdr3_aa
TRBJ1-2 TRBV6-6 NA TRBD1 TGTGCCAGCCGGGGGACAGCAAATGGCTACACCTTC CASRGTANGYTF
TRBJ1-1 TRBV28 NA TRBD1 TGTGCCAGCAGTCCCCGGACAGGGTCGAACACTGAAGCTTTCTTT CASSPRTGSNTEAFF
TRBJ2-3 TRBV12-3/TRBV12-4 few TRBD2 TGTGCCAGCAGTCCCGGGACTAGCGGGGGAGATACGCAGTATTTT CASSPGTSGGDTQYF
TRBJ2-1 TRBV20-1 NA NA TGCAGTGCTAGTGAATTTAGGGGATCTCTCTACAATGAGCAGTTCTTC CSASEFRGSLYNEQFF
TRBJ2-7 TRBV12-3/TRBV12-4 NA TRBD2 TGTGCCAGCAGTCCCGAGGGGACTAGCGGGACCTACGAGCAGTACTTC CASSPEGTSGTYEQYF
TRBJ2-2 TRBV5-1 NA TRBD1 TGCGCCAGCAGCACGGGGACAGGGCCTAGCACCGGGGAGCTGTTTTTT CASSTGTGPSTGELFF
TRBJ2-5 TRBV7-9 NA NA TGTGCCAGCAGCTTAGCAGGGGACGAGACCCAGTACTTC CASSLAGDETQYF
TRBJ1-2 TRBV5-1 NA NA TGCGCCAGCAGCGGGTGGGACCTCGGAGCTAACTATGGCTACACCTTC CASSGWDLGANYGYTF
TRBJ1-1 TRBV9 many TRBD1 TGTGCCAGCAGCGACGGGGACAGGGGGCCCGGGACTGAAGCTTTCTTT CASSDGDRGPGTEAFF
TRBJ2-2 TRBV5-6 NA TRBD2 TGTGCCAGCAGCCCGACACTAGCGAAGGGAACCGGGGAGCTGTTTTTT CASSPTLAKGTGELFF
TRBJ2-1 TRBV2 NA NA TGTGCCAGCAGTGAAGGGACAGTCAATGAGCAGTTCTTC CASSEGTVNEQFF
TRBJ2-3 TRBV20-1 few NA TGCAGTGCTAGTAGGGGTGTGGCCACAGATACGCAGTATTTT CSASRGVATDTQYF
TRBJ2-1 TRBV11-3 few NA TGTGCCAGCAGCTTAAGTCCCTCGACCAATGAGCAGTTCTTC CASSLSPSTNEQFF
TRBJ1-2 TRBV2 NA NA TGTGCCAGCAGTGCCGAAGTGGGAGGCTACACCTTC CASSAEVGGYTF
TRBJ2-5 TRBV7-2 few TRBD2 TGTGCCAGCAGCGCCTTAGGAGCGGGGGAACAAGAGACCCAGTACTTC CASSALGAGEQETQYF
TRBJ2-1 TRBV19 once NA TGTGCCAGTAGTATTTCCGGATTCGAGCAGTTCTTC CASSISGFEQFF
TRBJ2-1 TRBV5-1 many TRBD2 TGCGCCAGCAGCTACGGGACTAGCGGGGTTAATGAGCAGTTCTTC CASSYGTSGVNEQFF
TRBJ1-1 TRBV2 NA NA TGTGCCAGCAGGATGACTGAAGCTTTCTTT CASRMTEAFF
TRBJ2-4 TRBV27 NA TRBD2 TGTGCCAGCAGTTCTCTAGCGGGAGGGCGCGATAGGACCAAAAACATTCAGTACTTC CASSSLAGGRDRTKNIQYF
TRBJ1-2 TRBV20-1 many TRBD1 TGCAGTGCCTTGGCGGGACAGGGGGCTGCGAACTATGGCTACACCTTC CSALAGQGAANYGYTF
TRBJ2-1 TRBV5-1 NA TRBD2 TGCGCCAGCAGCTCCCCAGAGACTAGCGGGAAGCCGGCCGGCAATGAGCAGTTCTTC CASSSPETSGKPAGNEQFF
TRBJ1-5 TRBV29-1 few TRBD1 TGCAGCGTGAGAGGGGGCTCGAATCAGCCCCAGCATTTT CSVRGGSNQPQHF
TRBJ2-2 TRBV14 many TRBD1 TGTGCCAGCAGCCAAGGACTTGACAGGGGGCTGAACACCGGGGAGCTGTTTTTT CASSQGLDRGLNTGELFF
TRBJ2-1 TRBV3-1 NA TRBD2 TGTGCCAGCAGCCGCGGGAGTAAGGGTAATGAGCAGTTCTTC CASSRGSKGNEQFF
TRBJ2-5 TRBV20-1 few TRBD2 TGCAGTGCCGGAATTAGCGGGAGGACAGAGACCCAGTACTTC CSAGISGRTETQYF
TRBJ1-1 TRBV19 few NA TGTGCCAGTAGTATTGCCGGGGTAACTGTCGCTGAAGCTTTCTTT CASSIAGVTVAEAFF
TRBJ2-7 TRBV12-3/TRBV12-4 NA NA TGTGCCAGCAGTCTCACGGGACATCCAAATGGCGAGCAGTACTTC CASSLTGHPNGEQYF
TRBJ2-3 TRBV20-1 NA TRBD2 TGCAGTGCCAGCGGGACCCTGCGTACGCAGTATTTT CSASGTLRTQYF
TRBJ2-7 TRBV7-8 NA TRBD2 TGTGCCAGCAGCTTAGCGCTAGCGGGAATGGTCTACGAGCAGTACTTC CASSLALAGMVYEQYF
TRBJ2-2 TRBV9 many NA TGTGCCAGCAGCCTACTGGGGGCAACGAACACCGGGGAGCTGTTTTTT CASSLLGATNTGELFF
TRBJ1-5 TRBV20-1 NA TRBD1 TGCAGTGCTAGTGTGGGGGGACAGGGGGCTCAGCCCCAGCATTTT CSASVGGQGAQPQHF
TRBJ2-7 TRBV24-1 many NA TGTGCCACCAGTGATGACCGGGGAAACGAGCAGTACTTC CATSDDRGNEQYF
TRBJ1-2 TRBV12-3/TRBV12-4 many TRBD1 TGTGCCAGCAGTTTTCGGGCAGGGGGCAACTATGGCTACACCTTC CASSFRAGGNYGYTF
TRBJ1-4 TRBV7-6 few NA TGTGCCAGCAGCTTAGAAGTCGGCTTTAATGAAAAACTGTTTTTT CASSLEVGFNEKLFF
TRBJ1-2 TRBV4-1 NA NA TGCGCCAGCAGCCAAGTGGACAGAACTAACTATGGCTACACCTTC CASSQVDRTNYGYTF
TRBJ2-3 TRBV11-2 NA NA TGTGCCAGCAGCTCCCCACCAGGAGGGCGGGACAGCACAGATACGCAGTATTTT CASSSPPGGRDSTDTQYF
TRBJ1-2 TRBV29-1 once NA TGCAGCGTTGATCCAGGGGCTAACTATGGCTACACCTTC CSVDPGANYGYTF
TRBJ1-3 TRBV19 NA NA TGTGCCAGTAGTCCTCGGGACCCTGGAAACACCATATATTTT CASSPRDPGNTIYF
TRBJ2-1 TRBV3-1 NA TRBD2 TGTGCCAGCAGCCACGGACTAGGGCGTGAGCAGTTCTTC CASSHGLGREQFF
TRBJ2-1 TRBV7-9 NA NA TGTGCCAGCAGCTTATGGGACTCTACTAATAGTGAGCAGTTCTTC CASSLWDSTNSEQFF
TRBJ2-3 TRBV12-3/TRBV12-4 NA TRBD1 TGTGCCAGCAGTAGGGGACAGGGGGCGATTTCCACAGATACGCAGTATTTT CASSRGQGAISTDTQYF
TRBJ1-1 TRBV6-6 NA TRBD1 TGTGCCAGCAGACCTGGACAGGCCACTGAAGCTTTCTTT CASRPGQATEAFF
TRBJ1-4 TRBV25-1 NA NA TGTGCCAGCAGTCCAGGAGGAAGTATTAATGAAAAACTGTTTTTT CASSPGGSINEKLFF
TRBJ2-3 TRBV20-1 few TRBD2 TGCAGTGCTAGGCCCCGGACTAGCGGGATCACAGATACGCAGTATTTT CSARPRTSGITDTQYF
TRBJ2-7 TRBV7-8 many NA TGTGCCAGCAGCTTAACAAACGCAAACGAGCAGTACTTC CASSLTNANEQYF
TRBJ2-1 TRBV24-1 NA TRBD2 TGTGCCACCAGTGATGGCGCGGGAGGGACCTACAATGAGCAGTTCTTC CATSDGAGGTYNEQFF
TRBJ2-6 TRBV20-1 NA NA TGCAGTGCTAGCCTCTCTGGGGCCAACGTCCTGACTTTC CSASLSGANVLTF